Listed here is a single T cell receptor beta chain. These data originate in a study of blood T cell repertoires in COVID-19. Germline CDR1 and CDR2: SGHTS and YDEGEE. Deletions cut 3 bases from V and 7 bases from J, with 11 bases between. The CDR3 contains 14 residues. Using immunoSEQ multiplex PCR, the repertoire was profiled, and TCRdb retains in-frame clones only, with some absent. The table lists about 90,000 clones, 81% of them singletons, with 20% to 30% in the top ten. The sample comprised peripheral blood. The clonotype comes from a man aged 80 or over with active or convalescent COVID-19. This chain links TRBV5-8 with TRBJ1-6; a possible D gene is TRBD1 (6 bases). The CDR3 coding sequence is TGTGCCAGCAGCTCACAGGGCGGGAATTCACCCCTCCACTTT. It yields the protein CASSSQGGNSPLHF.